These 21 T cell receptor beta chains were sequenced from one sample in a study of blood T cells in healthy people across ages. Primed by a sample-barcoded 5' primer and a J-beta primer mix, a second PCR proceeded for roughly 6 to 12 cycles. MiXCR, run by TCRdb on the 5' RACE reads, gives a single entry per CDR3 protein. The profile shows about 1,000,000 distinct CDR3 sequences, 40% to 45% of them singletons. Sequenced sample: blood. The source of these receptors is a woman aged 55-75 years in good health.

This clonotype showed up just a few times. Written as DNA, the CDR3 is TGTGCCACCAGAGGGGGGGCCGGTGATACGCAGTATTTT. This translates into CATRGGAGDTQYF. The chain recombines TRBV10-3 with TRBJ2-3; perhaps TRBD2 as D (7 bases). CDR3 size: 13 residues. Germline CDR1 and CDR2: ENHRY and SYGVKD. With 10 bases removed from V and 6 bases from J, the gap between germline ends came to 17 bases.

The V call is TRBV20-1, the J call TRBJ2-1, with a tentative D call TRBD1 (6 bases). V gave up 3 bases and J gave up 3 bases, with 12 bases separating them. Germline values: CDR1 DFQATT, CDR2 SNEGSKA (reference sequence). The CDR3 covers 14 residues. This CDR3 is CSASQQGHYNEQFF. In DNA, the CDR3 is TGCAGTGCTAGTCAACAGGGACACTACAATGAGCAGTTCTTC.

CDR3 residues: CASSLKLSGRAPDTQYF. The CDR3 nucleotides are TGTGCCAGCAGCTTAAAACTTAGCGGGAGGGCCCCAGATACGCAGTATTTT. V gene TRBV7-2 combines with J gene TRBJ2-3; 11 bases agree with TRBD2. The CDR3 has 17 residues. Germline CDR1 reads SGHTA; CDR2 reads FQGNSA. The V segment lost 2 bases and the J segment 4 bases; nucleotides outside the gene matches: 8.

The V and J genes are TRBV7-2 and TRBJ1-4; 8 nucleotides align to TRBD1. The CDR3 length is 14 residues. Trimming cost V 5 bases and J 7 bases; bases outside gene matches: 6. Germline V gene lookup returns CDR1 SGHTA and CDR2 FQGNSA. The CDR3 loop is CASSTQGAGEKLFF. The CDR3 region has the DNA TGTGCCAGCAGCACCCAGGGGGCGGGTGAAAAACTGTTTTTT.

CDR3 amino acids: CASSLETGANNEQFF. The CDR3 DNA follows: TGCGCCAGCAGCTTGGAGACAGGGGCTAACAATGAGCAGTTCTTC. The chain employs TRBV5-1 and TRBJ2-1; 8 bases match TRBD1. The CDR3 is 15 residues long. V trimming: 0 bases; J trimming: 5 bases; junction bases outside the gene matches: 4. Germline V gene data show CDR1 as SGHRS and CDR2 as YFSETQ.

This clonotype was seen more than once but under ten times. The rearrangement joins TRBV28 to TRBJ2-4; either TRBD1 or TRBD2 may fit D (5 bases each). Near its end, the DNA agrees better with TRBJ2-7, so the J call may be wrong. CDR3 size: 13 residues. Germline V gene lookup returns CDR1 MDHEN and CDR2 SYDVKM. The CDR3 DNA reads TGTGCCAGCAGTTTGGGAGTTGGGGCCGAGCAGTACTTC. The encoded protein is CASSLGVGAEQYF.

V is TRBV3-1 and J is TRBJ2-7; possibly TRBD2 for D (5 bases). CDR1 LGHDT and CDR2 YNNKEL come from the germline V gene (reference sequence). V dropped 5 bases and J dropped 7 bases, with 15 bases sitting between them. The CDR3 contains 13 residues. CDR3 nucleotides: TGTGCCAGCAGCGGACTCCCCCCTATAGAGCAGTACTTC. Translation gives CASSGLPPIEQYF.

The chain recombines TRBV10-3 with TRBJ1-2, with D perhaps TRBD1 (5 bases). The germline V and J ends were trimmed by 6 bases and 8 bases, with 16 bases remaining between them. CDR1 is ENHRY and CDR2 is SYGVKD in the germline V gene. This CDR3 comprises 13 residues. For the CDR3, the DNA is TGTGCCATCAGCAACCGGGGCTCGGAGGGCTACACCTTC. Translated: CAISNRGSEGYTF.

The genes are TRBV27 and TRBJ2-7; tentatively, D is TRBD1 (6 bases). Trimming took off 6 bases at V and 6 bases at J, with 21 bases between the two ends. Germline lookup yields CDR1 MNHEY and CDR2 SMNVEV (reference sequence). The CDR3 covers 15 residues. CDR3: CASSRKVFTGFEQYF. The DNA of the CDR3 is TGTGCCAGCAGCCGAAAAGTTTTTACAGGGTTCGAGCAGTACTTC.

The rearrangement uses TRBV2 and TRBJ2-1; 7 bases are a match to TRBD2. The CDR3 totals 16 residues. The germline V gene has CDR1 SNHLY and CDR2 FYNNEI. Losses at the gene ends were 5 bases for V and 5 bases for J; bases not matched to a gene: 12. The CDR3 sequence: CASSSSAGSPHNEQFF. The CDR3 DNA reads as TGTGCCAGCAGTTCTTCAGCGGGAAGTCCCCACAATGAGCAGTTCTTC.

The chain is built from TRBV11-2 and TRBJ1-3; D remains unclear. V was trimmed by 6 bases and J by 4 bases, leaving 10 bases between them. CDR1 is SGHAT and CDR2 is FQNNGV in the germline V gene. This CDR3 is 13 amino acids long. This CDR3 is CASSAPPGNTIYF. The CDR3, as DNA: TGTGCCAGCAGTGCTCCCCCGGGAAACACCATATATTTT.

The chain combines TRBV30 with TRBJ1-1; a possible D gene is TRBD1 (6 bases). Looked up from germline, CDR1 is GTSNPN and CDR2 is SVGIG (reference sequence). V dropped 2 bases and J dropped 6 bases, with 16 bases sitting between them. This CDR3 is built from 14 residues. CDR3 region: CAWSFDQGLAEAFF. In DNA, the CDR3 is TGTGCCTGGAGTTTCGACCAGGGGCTCGCTGAAGCTTTCTTT.

This clonotype was picked up a small number of times. At one boundary the junction diverges from the germline segment, which might be a read error. The chain is built from TRBV28 and TRBJ2-7; 8 nucleotides align to TRBD2. CDR3 length: 17 residues. Germline loops: CDR1 MDHEN, CDR2 SYDVKM. The CDR3 loop is CVSSPPTGLGSSYEQYF. Here the CDR3 DNA reads TGTGTCAGCAGCCCCCCCACGGGACTAGGAAGCTCCTACGAGCAGTACTTC.

V gene TRBV27 combines with J gene TRBJ2-1; D not resolved. The J call is uncertain, as TRBJ2-7 better fits the DNA end. This CDR3 comprises 14 residues. Germline V lookup: CDR1 MNHEY, CDR2 SMNVEV (reference sequence). Here the CDR3 reads CASSSRPEANEQYF. CDR3 nucleotides: TGTGCCAGCAGTTCCCGACCAGAGGCCAATGAGCAGTACTTC.

This chain connects TRBV5-1 to TRBJ2-1; D gene uncertain. Germline loops: CDR1 SGHRS, CDR2 YFSETQ. CDR3 length: 11 amino acids. Trimming left V 8 bases short and J 8 bases short, with 11 bases between. The CDR3, as DNA: TGCGCCAGTTCCTCTGACGATGAGCAGTTCTTC. Translated, it gives CASSSDDEQFF.

Comment on this clonotype: One end of the junction fails to match germline, which may point to a read error. This sequence joins TRBV20-1 and TRBJ2-5, with TRBD2 matching over 9 bases. The J call is uncertain, as TRBJ2-7 better fits the DNA end. This CDR3 is built from 15 residues. Looked up from germline, CDR1 is DFQATT and CDR2 is SNEGSKA (reference sequence). CDR3: CSARDWTSDSCEQYF. CDR3 nucleotides: TGCAGTGCTAGAGATTGGACTAGCGACTCCTGCGAGCAGTACTTC.

The chain carries TRBV20-1 and TRBJ1-2, with D unresolved. Trimming left V 6 bases short and J 8 bases short, with 16 bases between. Germline V gene sequence: CDR1 DFQATT, CDR2 SNEGSKA (reference sequence). This CDR3 is 12 amino acids long. The CDR3 DNA is TGCAGTGCGCCCTTGCAGGTGTCCGGCTACACCTTC. Translating gives CSAPLQVSGYTF.

Remarks on this clonotype: Relative to the germline gene, one junction end is altered; a read error may explain this. The chain couples TRBV12-3 or TRBV12-4 to TRBJ1-6; the match to TRBD1 covers 8 bases. The CDR3 runs to 14 residues. The CDR3 sequence: CAGSRTGTNSPLHF. The CDR3 bases are TGTGCCGGCAGTCGGACAGGGACTAATTCACCCCTCCACTTT.

Notes on this clonotype: One end of the junction is discordant with germline, which a read error may explain. CDR3 bases: TGTGCCAGCAGCAGCGGACCCCACACAGATGCGCAGTATTTT. Protein: CASSSGPHTDAQYF. The rearrangement joins TRBV7-8 to TRBJ2-3; D might be TRBD2 (5 bases). The CDR3 is 14 amino acids. The V gene's germline CDR1 is SGHVS and CDR2 FQNEAQ.

In its sample, this clonotype was seen a few times. The rearrangement joins TRBV25-1 to TRBJ1-2; D gene ambiguous. V shed 3 bases and J shed 5 bases, with 13 bases lying between them. The CDR3 spans 14 residues. Per the germline V gene, CDR1 is MGHDK and CDR2 is SYGVNS. The CDR3 DNA follows: TGTGCCAGCAGTGATTGGTCAACACCTTATGGCTACACCTTC. Translation: CASSDWSTPYGYTF.

V is TRBV20-1 and J is TRBJ1-2; unclear D gene. The CDR3 loop spans 15 amino acids. Trimming removed 0 bases from V and 2 bases from J, with 13 bases in between. Per the germline V gene, CDR1 is DFQATT and CDR2 is SNEGSKA (reference sequence). The CDR3 protein is CSARDVDAVNYGYTF. CDR3 nucleotides: TGCAGTGCTAGAGATGTTGACGCGGTAAACTATGGCTACACCTTC.